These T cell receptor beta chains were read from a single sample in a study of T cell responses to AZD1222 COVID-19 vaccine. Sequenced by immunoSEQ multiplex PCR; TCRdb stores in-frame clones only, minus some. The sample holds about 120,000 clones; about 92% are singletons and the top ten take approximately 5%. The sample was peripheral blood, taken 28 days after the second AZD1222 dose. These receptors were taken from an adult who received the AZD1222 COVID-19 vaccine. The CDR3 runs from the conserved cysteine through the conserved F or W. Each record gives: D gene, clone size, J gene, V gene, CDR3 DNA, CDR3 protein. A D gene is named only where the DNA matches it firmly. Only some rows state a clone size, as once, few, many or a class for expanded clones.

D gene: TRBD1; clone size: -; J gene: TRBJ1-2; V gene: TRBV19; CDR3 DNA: TGTGCCAGTAGGGGGACAGAATATGGCTACACCTTC; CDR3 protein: CASRGTEYGYTF
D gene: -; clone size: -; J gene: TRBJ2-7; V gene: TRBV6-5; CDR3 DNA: TGTGCCAGCAGTTACGGGGCAGGGTACTCCTACGAGCAGTACTTC; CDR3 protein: CASSYGAGYSYEQYF
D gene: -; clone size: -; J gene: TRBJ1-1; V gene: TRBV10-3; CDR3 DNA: TGTGCCATCAGTGAGTTTGGACCGAACACTGAAGCTTTCTTT; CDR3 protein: CAISEFGPNTEAFF
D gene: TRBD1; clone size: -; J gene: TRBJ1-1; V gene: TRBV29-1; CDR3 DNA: TGCAGCGTTGTTCTTTGGACAGGGGGCACTGAAGCTTTCTTT; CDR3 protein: CSVVLWTGGTEAFF
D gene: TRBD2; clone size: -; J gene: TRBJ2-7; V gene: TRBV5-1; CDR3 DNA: TGCGCCAGCAGCCCGACTAGCGGGGCATCCCGAGCGGACGAGCAGTACTTC; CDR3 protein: CASSPTSGASRADEQYF
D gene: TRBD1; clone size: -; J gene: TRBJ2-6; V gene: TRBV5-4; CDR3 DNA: TGTGCCAGCAGCCCGGGACAGAGGACTCCTGGGGCCAACGTCCTGACTTTC; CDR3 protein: CASSPGQRTPGANVLTF
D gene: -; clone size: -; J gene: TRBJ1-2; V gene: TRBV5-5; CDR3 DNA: TGTGCCAGCAGTCGCTGGAGAGACTATGGCTACACCTTC; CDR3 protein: CASSRWRDYGYTF
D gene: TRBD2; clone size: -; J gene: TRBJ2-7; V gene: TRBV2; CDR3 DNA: TGTGCCAGCACCCCGCTTAGCGGGGGGAGTTTCTCCTACGAGCAGTACTTC; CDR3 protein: CASTPLSGGSFSYEQYF
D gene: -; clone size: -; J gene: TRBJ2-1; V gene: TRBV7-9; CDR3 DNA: TGTGCCAGCAGCCGGGGACTCGGTGAGCAGTTCTTC; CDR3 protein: CASSRGLGEQFF
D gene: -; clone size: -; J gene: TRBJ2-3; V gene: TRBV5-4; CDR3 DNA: TGTGCCAGCAGCTTGATATCAGATCTAGCCATACCCACAGATACGCAGTATTTT; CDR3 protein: CASSLISDLAIPTDTQYF
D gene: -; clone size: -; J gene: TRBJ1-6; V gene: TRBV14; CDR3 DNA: TGTGCCAGCAGCCATCACACTTCGACAGGTGGTTCACCCCTCCACTTT; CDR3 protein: CASSHHTSTGGSPLHF
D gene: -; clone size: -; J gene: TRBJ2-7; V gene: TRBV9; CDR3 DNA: TGTGCCAGCAGCAAATTCGCGGGCTACGAGCAGTACTTC; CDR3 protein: CASSKFAGYEQYF
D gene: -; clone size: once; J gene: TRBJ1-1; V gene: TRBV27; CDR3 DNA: TGTGCCAGCAGTTTGGGGGAGAACACTGAAGCTTTCTTT; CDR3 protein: CASSLGENTEAFF
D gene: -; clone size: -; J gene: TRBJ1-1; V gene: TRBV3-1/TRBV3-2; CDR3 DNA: TGTGCCAGCAGCCAAGTGGAGGGGGAGGCTTTCTTT; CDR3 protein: CASSQVEGEAFF
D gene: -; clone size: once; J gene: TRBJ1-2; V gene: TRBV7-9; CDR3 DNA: TGTGCCAGCAGCACGGGCGGTGGCTACACCTTC; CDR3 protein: CASSTGGGYTF
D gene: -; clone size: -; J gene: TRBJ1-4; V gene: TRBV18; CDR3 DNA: TGTGCCAGCTCACCACTGGAGGGGTCGAGAGAAAAACTGTTTTTT; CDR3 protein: CASSPLEGSREKLFF
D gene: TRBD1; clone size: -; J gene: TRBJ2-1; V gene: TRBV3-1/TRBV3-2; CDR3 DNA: TGTGCCAGCAGCCCCCCCGACAGGGCGGGTGAGCAGTTCTTC; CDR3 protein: CASSPPDRAGEQFF
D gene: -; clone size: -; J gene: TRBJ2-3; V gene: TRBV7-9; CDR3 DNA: TGTGCCAGCAGCCCCCAGGCTGGAAAAGGGCTCATCACAGATACGCAGTATTTT; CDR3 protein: CASSPQAGKGLITDTQYF
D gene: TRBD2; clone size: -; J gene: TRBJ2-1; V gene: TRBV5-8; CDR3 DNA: TGTGCCAGCCTGTTTTCACTGTCGGGGGGTCCTTCGGAGCAGTTCTTC; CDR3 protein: CASLFSLSGGPSEQFF
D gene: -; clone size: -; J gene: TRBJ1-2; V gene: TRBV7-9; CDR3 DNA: TGTGCCAGCAGCTTAGACCCCGGCCTCGCGGGCTACACCTTC; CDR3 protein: CASSLDPGLAGYTF
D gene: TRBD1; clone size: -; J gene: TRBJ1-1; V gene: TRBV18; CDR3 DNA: TGTGCCAGCTCACGCCTTACGACAGGGGGCTCGGGGAACACTGAAGCTTTCTTT; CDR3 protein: CASSRLTTGGSGNTEAFF
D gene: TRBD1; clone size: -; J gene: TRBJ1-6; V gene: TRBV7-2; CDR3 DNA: TGTGCCAGCAGCTTGGGACAGCATAATTCACCCCTCCACTTT; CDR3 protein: CASSLGQHNSPLHF
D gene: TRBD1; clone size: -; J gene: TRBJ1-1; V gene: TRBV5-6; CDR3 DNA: TGTGCCAGCAGCTCCGGGACAGGGTTGGTGAACACTGAAGCTTTCTTT; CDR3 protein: CASSSGTGLVNTEAFF
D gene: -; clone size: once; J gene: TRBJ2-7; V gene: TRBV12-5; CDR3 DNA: TGTGCTAGTGGTTTGGTACCCGGGTCCTCAATCTCCTACGAGCAGTACTTC; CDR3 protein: CASGLVPGSSISYEQYF
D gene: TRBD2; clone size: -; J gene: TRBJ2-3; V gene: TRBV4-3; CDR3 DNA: TGCGCCAGCAGCCAAGATGCTAGCGGGAGATCTACAGATACGCAGTATTTT; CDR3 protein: CASSQDASGRSTDTQYF
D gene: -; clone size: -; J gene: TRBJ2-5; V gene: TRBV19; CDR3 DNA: TGTGCCAGTAGTATATCGTCGACAGCCCAGGAGACCCAGTACTTC; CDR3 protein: CASSISSTAQETQYF
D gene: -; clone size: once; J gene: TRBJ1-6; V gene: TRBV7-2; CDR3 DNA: TGTGCCAGCAGCTTAGCATCCAGCAGGACTTCACCCCTCCACTTT; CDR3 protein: CASSLASSRTSPLHF
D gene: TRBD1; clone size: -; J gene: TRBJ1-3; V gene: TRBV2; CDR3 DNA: TGTGCCAGCAGTGCAGGGGGTCCTAGCTCTGGAAACACCATATATTTT; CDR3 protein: CASSAGGPSSGNTIYF
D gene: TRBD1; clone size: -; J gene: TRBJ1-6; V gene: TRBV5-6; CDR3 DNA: TGTGCCAGCAGCTCCGGGACAGGGGTATTGACACCCCTCCACTTT; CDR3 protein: CASSSGTGVLTPLHF
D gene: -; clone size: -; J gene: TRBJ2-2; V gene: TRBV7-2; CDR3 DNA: TGTGCCAGCAGCTTAAAGAACACCGGGGAGCTGTTTTTT; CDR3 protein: CASSLKNTGELFF
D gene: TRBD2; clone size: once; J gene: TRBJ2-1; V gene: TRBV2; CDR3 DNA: TGTGCCAGCATCGGGGACGGGAGGCCAATCTCCTACAATGAGCAGTTCTTC; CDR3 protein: CASIGDGRPISYNEQFF
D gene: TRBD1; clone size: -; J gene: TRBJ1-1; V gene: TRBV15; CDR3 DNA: TGTGCCACCAGCAGAGAGACAGGGGTTCACACTGAAGCTTTCTTT; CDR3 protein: CATSRETGVHTEAFF
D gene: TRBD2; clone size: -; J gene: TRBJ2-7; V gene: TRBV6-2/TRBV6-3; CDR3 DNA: TGTGCCAGCAGTTCGTCGACTAGCGGGATCTTCTCCTACGAGCAGTACTTC; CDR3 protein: CASSSSTSGIFSYEQYF
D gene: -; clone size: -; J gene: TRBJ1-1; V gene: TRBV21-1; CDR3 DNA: TGTGCCAGCAGCAGGCGACAGGGGTCCTCCACGACTGAAGCTTTCTTT; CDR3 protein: CASSRRQGSSTTEAFF
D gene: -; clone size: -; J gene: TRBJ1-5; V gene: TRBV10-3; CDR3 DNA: TGTGCCATCAGTGACTCGGGGGCGAGTGGTCAGCCCCAGCATTTT; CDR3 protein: CAISDSGASGQPQHF
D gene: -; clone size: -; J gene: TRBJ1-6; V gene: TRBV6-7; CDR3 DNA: TGTGCCAGCAGTCAGATAGGCCAGGATGGCAATTCACCCCTCCACTTT; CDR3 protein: CASSQIGQDGNSPLHF
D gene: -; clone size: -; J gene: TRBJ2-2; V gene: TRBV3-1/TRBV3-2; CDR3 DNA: TGTGCCAGCAGCCAGCCCCCCTGGGGTAGACCCAACACCGGGGAGCTGTTTTTT; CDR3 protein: CASSQPPWGRPNTGELFF
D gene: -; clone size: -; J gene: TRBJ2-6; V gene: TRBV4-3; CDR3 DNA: TGCGCCAGCAGCCCGCAGATACTGGGGTCTGGGGCCAACGTCCTGACTTTC; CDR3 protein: CASSPQILGSGANVLTF
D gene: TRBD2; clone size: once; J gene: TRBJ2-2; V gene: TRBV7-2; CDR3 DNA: TGTGCCAGCAGCTTACTAGCGGGGGTTGGCGGGGAGCTGTTTTTT; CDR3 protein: CASSLLAGVGGELFF
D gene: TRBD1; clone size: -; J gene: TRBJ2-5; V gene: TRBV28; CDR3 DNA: TGTGCCAGCAGCTACAGGGGGCGGCAAGAGACCCAGTACTTC; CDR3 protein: CASSYRGRQETQYF
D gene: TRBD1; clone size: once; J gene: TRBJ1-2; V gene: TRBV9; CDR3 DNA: TGTGCCAGCAGCCCCCAGACAGGGGGCTATGGCTACACCTTC; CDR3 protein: CASSPQTGGYGYTF
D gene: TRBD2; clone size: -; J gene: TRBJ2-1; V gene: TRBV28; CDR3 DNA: TGTGCCAGCAGCCTAACCGGGACTAGCAATGAGCAGTTCTTC; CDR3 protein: CASSLTGTSNEQFF
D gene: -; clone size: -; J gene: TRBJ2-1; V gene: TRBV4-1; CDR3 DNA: TGCGCCAGCAGCCCCGGGCCGCAAAATGAGCAGTTCTTC; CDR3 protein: CASSPGPQNEQFF
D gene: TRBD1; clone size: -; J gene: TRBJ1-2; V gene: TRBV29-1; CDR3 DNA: TGCAGCGTTTACAGGGGCCAAAAGACTTATGGCTACACCTTC; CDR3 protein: CSVYRGQKTYGYTF
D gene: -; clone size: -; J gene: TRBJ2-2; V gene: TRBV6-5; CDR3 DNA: TGTGCCAGCAGTTGGGGACGGAACACCGGGGAGCTGTTTTTT; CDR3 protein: CASSWGRNTGELFF
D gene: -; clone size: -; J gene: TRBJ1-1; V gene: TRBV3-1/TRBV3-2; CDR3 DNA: TGTGCCAGCAGCCAAGATTTCGGGTTTAATGAAGCTTTCTTT; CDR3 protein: CASSQDFGFNEAFF
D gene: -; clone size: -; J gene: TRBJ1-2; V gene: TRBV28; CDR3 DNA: TGTGCCAGCAGTTCAAGGGGGGGGTATGGCTACACCTTC; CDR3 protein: CASSSRGGYGYTF
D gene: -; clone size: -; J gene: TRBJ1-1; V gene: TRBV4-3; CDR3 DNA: TGCGCCAGCAGCCAAGTCGGGACTGAAGCTTTCTTT; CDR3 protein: CASSQVGTEAFF
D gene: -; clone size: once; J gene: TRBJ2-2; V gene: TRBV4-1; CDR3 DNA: TGCGCCAGCAGCCGGGGACCCCACGGCGGGGAGCTGTTTTTT; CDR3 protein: CASSRGPHGGELFF
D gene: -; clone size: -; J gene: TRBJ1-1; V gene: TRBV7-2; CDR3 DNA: TGTGCCAGCAGCTTAGATGGATTTAACACTGAAGCTTTCTTT; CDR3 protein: CASSLDGFNTEAFF
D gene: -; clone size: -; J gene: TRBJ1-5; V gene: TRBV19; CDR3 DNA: TGTGCCAGTGACTGGACAGCTGATCAGCCCCAGCATTTT; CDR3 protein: CASDWTADQPQHF
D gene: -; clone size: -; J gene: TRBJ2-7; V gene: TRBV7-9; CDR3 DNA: TGTGCCAGCAGCTTTAGTTACGAGCAGTACTTC; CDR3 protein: CASSFSYEQYF
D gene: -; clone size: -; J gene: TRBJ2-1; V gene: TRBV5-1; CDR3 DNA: TGCGCCAGCAGCTTGGACGGACTACCCTACAATGAGCAGTTCTTC; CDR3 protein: CASSLDGLPYNEQFF
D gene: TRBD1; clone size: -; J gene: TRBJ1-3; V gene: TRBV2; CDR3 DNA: TGTGCCATCTTCGCCACGGGACAGGAAGGAAACACCATATATTTT; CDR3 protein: CAIFATGQEGNTIYF
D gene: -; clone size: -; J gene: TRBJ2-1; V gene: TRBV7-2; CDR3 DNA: TGTGCCAGCAGCCCTGTAGGGTACAATGAGCAGTTCTTC; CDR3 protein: CASSPVGYNEQFF
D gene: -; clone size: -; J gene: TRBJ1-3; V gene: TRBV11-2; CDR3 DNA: TGTGCCAGCACCCACCGCAGGGCCGGAAACACCATATATTTT; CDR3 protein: CASTHRRAGNTIYF
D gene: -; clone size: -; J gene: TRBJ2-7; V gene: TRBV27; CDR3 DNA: TGTGCCAGCAGTTACTGGCAGGGCTACGAGCAGTACTTC; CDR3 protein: CASSYWQGYEQYF
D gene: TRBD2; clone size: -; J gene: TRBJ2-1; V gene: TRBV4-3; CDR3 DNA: TGCGCCAGCAGCCGTCGACTAGCGGGGGGACCATACAATGAGCAGTTCTTC; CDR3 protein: CASSRRLAGGPYNEQFF
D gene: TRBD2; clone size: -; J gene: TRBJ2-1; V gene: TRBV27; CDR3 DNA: TGTGCCAGCAGCTCGCCTAGCGGGGGGAGCTCCTACAATGAGCAGTTCTTC; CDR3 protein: CASSSPSGGSSYNEQFF
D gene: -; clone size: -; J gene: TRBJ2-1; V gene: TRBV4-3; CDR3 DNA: TGCGCCAGCAGCCAAGAGGTTAGAGGGGCGGGTGAGCAGTTCTTC; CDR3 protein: CASSQEVRGAGEQFF